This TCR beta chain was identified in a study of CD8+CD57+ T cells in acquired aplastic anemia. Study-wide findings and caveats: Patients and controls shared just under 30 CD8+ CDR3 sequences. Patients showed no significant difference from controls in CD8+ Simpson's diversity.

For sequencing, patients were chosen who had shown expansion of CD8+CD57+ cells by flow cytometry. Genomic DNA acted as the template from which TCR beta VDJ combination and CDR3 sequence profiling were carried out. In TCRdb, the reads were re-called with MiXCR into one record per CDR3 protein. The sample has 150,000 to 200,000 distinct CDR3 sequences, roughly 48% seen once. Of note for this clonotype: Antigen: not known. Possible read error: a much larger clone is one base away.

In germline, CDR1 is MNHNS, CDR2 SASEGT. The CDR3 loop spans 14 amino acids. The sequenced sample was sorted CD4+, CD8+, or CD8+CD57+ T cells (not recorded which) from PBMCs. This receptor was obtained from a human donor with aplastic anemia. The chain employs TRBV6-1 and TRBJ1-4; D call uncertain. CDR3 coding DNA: TGTGCCAGCAGCGCGACTTCAACTAATGAAAAACCGTTTTTT. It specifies CASSATSTNEKPFF.